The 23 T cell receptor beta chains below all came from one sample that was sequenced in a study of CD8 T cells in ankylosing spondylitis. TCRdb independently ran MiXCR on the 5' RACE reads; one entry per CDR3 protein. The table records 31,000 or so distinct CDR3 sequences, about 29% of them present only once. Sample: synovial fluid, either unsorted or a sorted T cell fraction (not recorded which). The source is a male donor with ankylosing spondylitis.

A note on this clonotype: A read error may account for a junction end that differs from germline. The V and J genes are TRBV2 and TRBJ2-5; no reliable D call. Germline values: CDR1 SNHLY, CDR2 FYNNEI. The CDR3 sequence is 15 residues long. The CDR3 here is CVSSESVTQQETQYF. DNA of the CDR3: TGTGTCAGCAGTGAATCGGTGACCCAGCAGGAGACCCAGTACTTC.

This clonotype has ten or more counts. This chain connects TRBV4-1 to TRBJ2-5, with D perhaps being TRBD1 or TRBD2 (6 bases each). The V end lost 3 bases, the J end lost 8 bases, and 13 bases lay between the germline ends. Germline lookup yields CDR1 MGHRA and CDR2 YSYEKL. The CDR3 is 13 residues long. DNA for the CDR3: TGCGCCAGCAGCCATCTAGGAGGGGGAACCCAGTACTTC. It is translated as CASSHLGGGTQYF.

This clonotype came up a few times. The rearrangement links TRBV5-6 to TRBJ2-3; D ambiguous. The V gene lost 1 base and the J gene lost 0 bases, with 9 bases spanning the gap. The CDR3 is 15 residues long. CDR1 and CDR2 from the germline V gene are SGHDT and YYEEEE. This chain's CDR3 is CASSLYPPSTDTQYF. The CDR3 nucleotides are TGTGCCAGCAGCTTGTACCCGCCTAGCACAGATACGCAGTATTTT.

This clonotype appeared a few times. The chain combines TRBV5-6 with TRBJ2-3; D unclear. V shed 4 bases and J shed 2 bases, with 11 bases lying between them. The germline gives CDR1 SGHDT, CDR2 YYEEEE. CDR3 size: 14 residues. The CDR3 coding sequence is TGTGCCAGCAGCCTGACTGGTTACACAGATACGCAGTATTTT. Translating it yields CASSLTGYTDTQYF.

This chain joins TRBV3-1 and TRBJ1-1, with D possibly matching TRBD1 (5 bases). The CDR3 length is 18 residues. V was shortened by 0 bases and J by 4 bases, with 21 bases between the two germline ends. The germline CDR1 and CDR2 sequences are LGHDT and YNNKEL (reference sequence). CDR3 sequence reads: CASSQEGLGQGILTEAFF. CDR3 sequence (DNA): TGTGCCAGCAGCCAAGAGGGGCTCGGTCAAGGGATCCTCACTGAAGCTTTCTTT. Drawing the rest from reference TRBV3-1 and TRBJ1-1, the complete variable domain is DTAVSQTPKYLVTQMGNDKSIKCEQNLGHDTMYWYKQDSKKFLKIMFSYNNKELIINETVPNRFSPKSPDKAHLNLHINSLELGDSAVYFCASSQEGLGQGILTEAFFGQGTRLTVV.

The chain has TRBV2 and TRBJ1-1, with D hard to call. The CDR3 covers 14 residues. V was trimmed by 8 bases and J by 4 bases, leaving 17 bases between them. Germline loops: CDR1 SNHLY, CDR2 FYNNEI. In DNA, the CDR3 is TGTGCCAGCTGGTCCGATGGGTACTCCACTGAAGCTTTCTTT. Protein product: CASWSDGYSTEAFF.

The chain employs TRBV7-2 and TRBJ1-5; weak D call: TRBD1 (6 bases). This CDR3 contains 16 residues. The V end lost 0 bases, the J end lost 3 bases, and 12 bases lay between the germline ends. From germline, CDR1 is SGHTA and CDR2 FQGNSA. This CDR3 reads CASSLAPGVINQPQHF. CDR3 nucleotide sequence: TGTGCCAGCAGCTTAGCGCCAGGGGTTATCAATCAGCCCCAGCATTTT.

CDR3 sequence: CASSLDLEITGELFF. The CDR3 DNA is TGTGCCAGCAGCTTAGATCTGGAAATCACCGGGGAGCTGTTTTTT. The J gene is TRBJ2-2, the V gene TRBV7-8; D is unresolved. The CDR3 consists of 15 residues. The V gene lost 1 base and the J gene lost 4 bases, with 10 bases spanning the gap. CDR1 is SGHVS and CDR2 is FQNEAQ in the germline V gene.

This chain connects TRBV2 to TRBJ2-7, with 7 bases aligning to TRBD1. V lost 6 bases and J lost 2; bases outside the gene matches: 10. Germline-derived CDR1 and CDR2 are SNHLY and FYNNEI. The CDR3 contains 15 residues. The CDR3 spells CASRIGTALTYEQYF. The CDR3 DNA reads TGTGCCAGCAGGATAGGGACAGCTCTGACCTACGAGCAGTACTTC.

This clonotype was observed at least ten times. The CDR3 DNA reads TGCAGTGCTAGAGGTGGCGATTGGGGTGAGCAGTTCTTC. It yields the protein CSARGGDWGEQFF. The chain links TRBV20-1 to TRBJ2-1, with no clear D. Deletions cut 1 base from V and 9 bases from J, with 13 bases between. CDR1 is DFQATT and CDR2 is SNEGSKA in the germline V gene (reference sequence). The CDR3 is made up of 13 amino acids.

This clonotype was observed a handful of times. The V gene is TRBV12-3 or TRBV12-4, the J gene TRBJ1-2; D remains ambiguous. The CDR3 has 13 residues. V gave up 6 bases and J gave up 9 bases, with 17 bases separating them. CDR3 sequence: CASSPSLMGSYTF. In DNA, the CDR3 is TGTGCCAGCAGCCCCTCCTTGATGGGGAGCTACACCTTC.

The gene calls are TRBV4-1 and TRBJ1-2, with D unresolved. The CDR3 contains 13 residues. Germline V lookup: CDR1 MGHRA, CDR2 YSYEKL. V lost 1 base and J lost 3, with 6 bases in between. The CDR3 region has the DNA TGCGCCAGCAGCCAAGTGGGCTACTATGGCTACACCTTC. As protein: CASSQVGYYGYTF.

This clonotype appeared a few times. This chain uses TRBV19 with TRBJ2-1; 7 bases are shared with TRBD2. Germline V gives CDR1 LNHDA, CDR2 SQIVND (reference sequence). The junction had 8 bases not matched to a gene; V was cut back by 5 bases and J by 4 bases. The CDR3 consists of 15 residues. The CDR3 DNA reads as TGTGCCAGTAGTTTCGGGAGGTCCCGTTACAATGAGCAGTTCTTC. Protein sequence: CASSFGRSRYNEQFF. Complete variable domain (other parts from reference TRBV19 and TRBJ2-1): DGGITQSPKYLFRKEGQNVTLSCEQNLNHDAMYWYRQDPGQGLRLIYYSQIVNDFQKGDIAEGYSVSREKKESFPLTVTSAQKNPTAFYLCASSFGRSRYNEQFFGPGTRLTVL.

The CDR3 here is CASSLEGGPGNTIYF. As DNA, the CDR3 is TGTGCCAGCAGCCTTGAGGGGGGGCCTGGAAACACCATATATTTT. The V and J genes are TRBV27 and TRBJ1-3, with D possibly TRBD1 on 6 matching bases. This CDR3 is built from 15 residues. The germline CDR1 and CDR2 sequences are MNHEY and SMNVEV (reference sequence). Trimming took off 6 bases at V and 2 bases at J, with 14 bases between the two ends.

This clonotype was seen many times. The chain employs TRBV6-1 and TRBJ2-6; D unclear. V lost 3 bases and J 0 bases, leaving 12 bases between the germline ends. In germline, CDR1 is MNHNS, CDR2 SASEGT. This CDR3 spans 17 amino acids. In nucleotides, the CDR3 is TGTGCCAGCAGTGAGCGGACGGATCACTCTGGGGCCAACGTCCTGACTTTC. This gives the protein CASSERTDHSGANVLTF.

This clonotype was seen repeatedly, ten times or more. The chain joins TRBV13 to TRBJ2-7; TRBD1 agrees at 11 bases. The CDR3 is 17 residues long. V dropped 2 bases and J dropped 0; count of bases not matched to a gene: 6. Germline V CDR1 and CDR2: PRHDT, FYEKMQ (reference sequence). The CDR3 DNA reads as TGTGCCAGCAGCTTATATGGGACAGGGGGAACCTCCTACGAGCAGTACTTC. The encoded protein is CASSLYGTGGTSYEQYF.

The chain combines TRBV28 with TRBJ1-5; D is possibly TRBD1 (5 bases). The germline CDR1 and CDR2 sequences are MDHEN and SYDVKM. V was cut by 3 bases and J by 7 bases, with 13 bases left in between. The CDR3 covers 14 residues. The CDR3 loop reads CASSLGGVGQPQHF. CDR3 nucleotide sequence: TGTGCCAGCAGTTTGGGGGGGGTTGGCCAGCCCCAGCATTTT. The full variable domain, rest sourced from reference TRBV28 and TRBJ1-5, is DVKVTQSSRYLVKRTGEKVFLECVQDMDHENMFWYRQDPGLGLRLIYFSYDVKMKEKGDIPEGYSVSREKKERFSLILESASTNQTSMYLCASSLGGVGQPQHFGDGTRLSIL.

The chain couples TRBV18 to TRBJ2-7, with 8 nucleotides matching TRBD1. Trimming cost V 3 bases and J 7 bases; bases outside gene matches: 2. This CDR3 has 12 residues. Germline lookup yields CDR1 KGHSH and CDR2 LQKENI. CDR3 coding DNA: TGTGCCAGCTCACCGACAGGGGAAGAGCAGTACTTC. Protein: CASSPTGEEQYF.

CDR3 region: CASSPLVERLNEQFF. The CDR3, as DNA: TGTGCCAGTTCCCCTCTAGTGGAGCGGCTCAATGAGCAGTTCTTC. This chain connects TRBV19 to TRBJ2-1, with D possibly being TRBD2 (5 bases). The CDR3 is 15 residues long. Germline CDR1 and CDR2: LNHDA and SQIVND (reference sequence). The V gene lost 8 bases and the J gene lost 6 bases, with 20 bases spanning the gap.

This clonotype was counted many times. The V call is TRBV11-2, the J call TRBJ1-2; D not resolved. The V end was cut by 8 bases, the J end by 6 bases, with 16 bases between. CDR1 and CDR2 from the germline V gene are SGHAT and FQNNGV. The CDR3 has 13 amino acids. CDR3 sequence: CASGRQNWDGYTF. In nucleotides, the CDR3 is TGTGCCAGCGGGAGGCAGAACTGGGATGGCTACACCTTC.

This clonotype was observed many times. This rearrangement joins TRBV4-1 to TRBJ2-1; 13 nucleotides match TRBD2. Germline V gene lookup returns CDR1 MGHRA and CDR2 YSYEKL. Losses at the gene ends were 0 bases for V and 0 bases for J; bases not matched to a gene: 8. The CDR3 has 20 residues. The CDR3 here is CASSQEIGLAGAVSYNEQFF. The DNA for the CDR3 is TGCGCCAGCAGCCAAGAGATTGGACTAGCGGGAGCCGTCTCCTACAATGAGCAGTTCTTC.

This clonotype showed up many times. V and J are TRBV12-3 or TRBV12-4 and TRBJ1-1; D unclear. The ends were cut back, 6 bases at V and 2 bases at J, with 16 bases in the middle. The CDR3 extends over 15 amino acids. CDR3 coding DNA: TGTGCCAGCAGCCTGTCCCACAAAGGCAACACTGAAGCTTTCTTT. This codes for CASSLSHKGNTEAFF.

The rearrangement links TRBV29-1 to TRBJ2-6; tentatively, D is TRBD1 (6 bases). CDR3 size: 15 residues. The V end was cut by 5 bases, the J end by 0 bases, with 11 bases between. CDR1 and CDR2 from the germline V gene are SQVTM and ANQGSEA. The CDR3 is CSVRDTYSGANVLTF. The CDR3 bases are TGCAGCGTTCGGGACACTTACTCTGGGGCCAACGTCCTGACTTTC. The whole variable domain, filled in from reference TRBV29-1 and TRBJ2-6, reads SAVISQKPSRDICQRGTSLTIQCQVDSQVTMMFWYRQQPGQSLTLIATANQGSEATYESGFVIDKFPISRPNLTFSTLTVSNMSPEDSSIYLCSVRDTYSGANVLTFGAGSRLTVL.